Below, 8 T cell receptor beta chains from the same sample are listed, as sequenced in a study of blood T cell repertoires in COVID-19. Generated by immunoSEQ multiplex PCR, the TCRdb table keeps only in-frame clones and is missing some. The sample lists roughly 290,000 clones, 70% to 90% seen once, with 2.2% in the top ten. The sequenced sample consisted of PBMCs or T cells enriched from blood (not recorded which). All receptors derive from a man aged 30 to 45 who had recovered from COVID-19.

This clone was seen only a few times. CDR3 sequence (DNA): TGCAGCATACGGACAGGGAGGCAGACCCAGTACTTC. It encodes CSIRTGRQTQYF. This chain uses TRBV29-1 with TRBJ2-5, with 8 bases matching TRBD1. The V gene's germline CDR1 is SQVTM and CDR2 ANQGSEA. V was pared by 8 bases and J by 6 bases, with 8 bases of the junction left unmatched. The CDR3 length is 12 residues.

Regarding this clone: The same CDR3 is also encoded by other DNA sequences in this sample. The V call is TRBV5-1, the J call TRBJ1-1, with a weak D call TRBD1 (5 bases). Deletions cut 0 bases from V and 4 bases from J, with 10 bases between. Germline assignment: CDR1 SGHRS and CDR2 YFSETQ. This CDR3 spans 14 amino acids. CDR3 region: CASSLGGLLTEAFF. DNA for the CDR3: TGCGCCAGCAGCTTGGGGGGACTCCTCACTGAAGCTTTCTTT.

This chain connects TRBV5-1 to TRBJ1-1; TRBD1 might be the D (6 bases). Germline assignment: CDR1 SGHRS and CDR2 YFSETQ. This CDR3 has 15 residues. Trimming pared 3 bases from V and 7 bases from J, leaving 19 bases between. The CDR3 loop reads CASSSETVPDSEAFF. The DNA for the CDR3 is TGCGCCAGCAGCTCCGAGACTGTACCGGACAGTGAAGCTTTCTTT. The full variable domain, with the rest looked up from reference TRBV5-1 and TRBJ1-1, is KAGVTQTPRYLIKTRGQQVTLSCSPISGHRSVSWYQQTPGQGLQFLFEYFSETQRNKGNFPGRFSGRQFSNSRSEMNVSTLELGDSALYLCASSSETVPDSEAFFGQGTRLTVV.

The chain joins TRBV27 to TRBJ1-1; the D gene is possibly TRBD1 (6 bases). Trimming took 5 bases from V and 0 from J, leaving 13 bases between them. CDR3 length: 15 residues. From germline, CDR1 is MNHEY and CDR2 SMNVEV (reference sequence). This CDR3 reads CASSPSTGLNTEAFF. CDR3 bases: TGTGCCAGCAGTCCGTCGACAGGATTGAACACTGAAGCTTTCTTT.

V is TRBV9 and J is TRBJ2-3, with 13 bases identical to TRBD2. This CDR3 region has 17 residues. J gave up 5 bases and V 0 bases, and 6 bases lay outside the gene matches. The germline gives CDR1 SGDLS, CDR2 YYNGEE. The CDR3 DNA reads TGTGCCAGCAGCGTAGCTACTAGCGGGGGGGAAGTAGATACGCAGTATTTT. Translated: CASSVATSGGEVDTQYF.

J is TRBJ2-2 and V is TRBV4-1; 7 bases are shared with TRBD1. The CDR3 spans 16 residues. Trimming took 0 bases from V and 2 from J; bases not matched to a gene: 3. CDR1 and CDR2 from the germline V gene are MGHRA and YSYEKL. The CDR3 nucleotides read TGCGCCAGCAGCCAAGAGACAGGGTTAAACACCGGGGAGCTGTTTTTT. Its translation is CASSQETGLNTGELFF.

In its sample, this clone was seen a few times. This chain connects TRBV6-4 to TRBJ2-1; 11 nucleotides line up with TRBD1. Germline V CDR1 and CDR2: MRHNA, SNTAGT. The CDR3 is 15 residues long. The J segment lost 7 bases and the V segment lost 5 bases, leaving 7 bases of the junction unmatched. CDR3 sequence (DNA): TGTGCCAGCAGTTCCGGGACAGGGGGTGTGAATGAGCAGTTCTTC. It codes for CASSSGTGGVNEQFF.

Here the CDR3 reads CASSFQESGGYTF. In nucleotides, the CDR3 is TGTGCCAGCAGCTTTCAGGAAAGTGGGGGCTACACCTTC. The rearrangement joins TRBV7-9 to TRBJ1-2; D call uncertain. CDR3 size: 13 residues. Looked up from germline, CDR1 is SEHNR and CDR2 is FQNEAQ (reference sequence). Trimming removed 3 bases at V and 8 bases at J, with 13 bases between.